Presented here are 3 T cell receptor beta chains from one specimen sequenced in a study of cytomegalovirus exposure and HLA in healthy donors. The study ran its PCR with 60 Vbeta and 13 Jbeta primers. Assay used: immunoSEQ multiplex PCR; TCRdb lists only in-frame clones, some missing. The sample has about 120,000 clones, over 65% seen once. Sequenced sample: PBMCs. The receptors come from a woman in her thirties or forties in good health and CMV-seropositive.

The chain links TRBV9 to TRBJ1-6, with a possible D match to TRBD1 (6 bases). Trimming took off 7 bases at V and 7 bases at J, with 9 bases between the two ends. Germline lookup yields CDR1 SGDLS and CDR2 YYNGEE. The CDR3 is made up of 12 amino acids. The CDR3 here is CASGGANSPLHF. The DNA for the CDR3 is TGTGCCAGCGGGGGGGCCAATTCACCCCTCCACTTT.

The chain employs TRBV20-1 and TRBJ2-5; no definite D call. V was trimmed by 5 bases and J by 4 bases, leaving 8 bases between them. Germline loops: CDR1 DFQATT, CDR2 SNEGSKA (reference sequence). CDR3 size: 11 residues. In DNA, the CDR3 is TGCAGTGCTGGGCGATTAGAGACCCAGTACTTC. It encodes CSAGRLETQYF.

The chain combines TRBV7-2 with TRBJ1-5; 7 nucleotides agree with TRBD1. After removal of 5 bases from V and 3 bases from J, the junction contained 7 bases not matched to a gene. Germline values: CDR1 SGHTA, CDR2 FQGNSA. This CDR3 is 15 amino acids long. CDR3 sequence reads: CASSLSTGNNQPQHF. The CDR3 region has the DNA TGTGCCAGCAGCCTGTCGACAGGGAACAATCAGCCCCAGCATTTT.